This TCR beta chain was documented in a study of blood T cell repertoires in COVID-19. The overall study: COVID-19 samples collected from the United States, Italy and Spain covered acute and convalescent phases.

The assay was immunoSEQ multiplex PCR, and TCRdb's table has in-frame clones only and misses some. The table shows around 85,000 clones, with approximately 85% occurring only once. This clone was recorded only once. The CDR3 spans 15 residues. From germline, CDR1 is SGHKS and CDR2 YYEKEE (reference sequence). V was trimmed by 0 bases and J by 0 bases, leaving 7 bases between them. The receptor was derived from a man aged 45-65 years with active COVID-19. The V and J genes are TRBV5-5 and TRBJ2-1; a weak D match, TRBD2 (5 bases). The sequencing sample was made of peripheral blood. CDR3 DNA: TGTGCCAGCAGCTTGGTAGGGAGCTCCTACAATGAGCAGTTCTTC. This encodes CASSLVGSSYNEQFF. The complete variable domain, with remaining parts taken from reference TRBV5-5 and TRBJ2-1, reads DAGVTQSPTHLIKTRGQQVTLRCSPISGHKSVSWYQQVLGQGPQFIFQYYEKEERGRGNFPDRFSARQFPNYSSELNVNALLLGDSALYLCASSLVGSSYNEQFFGPGTRLTVL.